Below, 25 T cell receptor beta chains from the same sample are listed, as sequenced in a study of regulatory dendritic cells for organ transplantation. Measured with immunoSEQ multiplex PCR; TCRdb has only the in-frame clones, and not every one. The sample lists around 20,000 clones, just under 75% occurring once. The sample consisted of memory CD4+ T cells from blood. The subset was: CD45RO+ memory T cells. The receptor set was obtained from a human donor in good health.

The J gene is TRBJ2-2, the V gene TRBV29-1, with 7 bases that match TRBD1. With 5 bases clipped from V and 3 bases from J, the junction kept 6 bases outside the gene matches. Germline V lookup: CDR1 SQVTM, CDR2 ANQGSEA. The CDR3 consists of 14 residues. CDR3 nucleotides: TGCAGCGTTCGGACAGGAAGGGACACCGGGGAGCTGTTTTTT. It yields the protein CSVRTGRDTGELFF.

The chain combines TRBV6-1 with TRBJ1-2; TRBD1 aligns across 10 bases. The CDR3 covers 15 residues. The V segment lost 2 bases and the J segment 2 bases; nucleotides outside the gene matches: 2. Germline CDR1 is MNHNS and CDR2 is SASEGT. This CDR3 reads CASSEPGQGNYGYTF. In DNA, the CDR3 is TGTGCCAGCAGTGAACCGGGACAGGGGAACTATGGCTACACCTTC.

This clone was observed a single time. The CDR3 spells CASSLGTGNIQYF. CDR3 bases: TGTGCCAGCAGCTTGGGGACAGGGAACATTCAGTACTTC. This sequence joins TRBV7-9 and TRBJ2-4; 9 nucleotides agree with TRBD1. This CDR3 contains 13 residues. V trimming: 3 bases; J trimming: 7 bases; junction bases outside the gene matches: 1. Germline lookup yields CDR1 SEHNR and CDR2 FQNEAQ (reference sequence).

This sequence joins TRBV19 and TRBJ2-7; the match to TRBD2 covers 8 bases. With V trimmed by 3 bases and J by 4 bases, 8 bases remained unmatched. There are 15 residues in the CDR3. Germline V gene lookup returns CDR1 LNHDA and CDR2 SQIVND (reference sequence). As DNA, the CDR3 is TGTGCCAGTAGTATTAGCGGGGTCCCGCGATACGAGCAGTACTTC. This translates into CASSISGVPRYEQYF.

This clone was observed a handful of times. This chain uses TRBV6-5 with TRBJ1-5; D is undetermined. This CDR3 region has 16 residues. V lost 4 bases to trimming and J lost 2 bases, with 15 bases between them. The V gene's germline CDR1 is MNHEY and CDR2 SVGAGI. The CDR3 reads CASSFRDNWGNQPQHF. DNA for the CDR3: TGTGCCAGCAGTTTCCGGGATAATTGGGGCAATCAGCCCCAGCATTTT.

In this sample, this clone turned up once. The V call is TRBV10-3, the J call TRBJ2-2; possibly TRBD1 for D (5 bases). V was trimmed by 6 bases and J by 7 bases, leaving 12 bases between them. The CDR3 covers 13 residues. The germline CDR1 and CDR2 sequences are ENHRY and SYGVKD. The CDR3 reads CAISQGDGGELFF. DNA for the CDR3: TGTGCCATCAGCCAGGGTGATGGCGGGGAGCTGTTTTTT.

This sequence joins TRBV4-3 and TRBJ2-1; perhaps TRBD2 as D (5 bases). The ends were cut back, 0 bases at V and 9 bases at J, with 12 bases in the middle. CDR1 and CDR2 from the germline V gene are LGHNA and YSLEER. The CDR3 sequence is 14 residues long. The chain's CDR3 is CASSQERVGSEQFF. The CDR3 bases are TGCGCCAGCAGCCAAGAGAGGGTTGGAAGTGAGCAGTTCTTC.

V and J are TRBV7-8 and TRBJ1-5; D is possibly TRBD1 (5 bases). This CDR3 is 16 amino acids long. Germline lookup yields CDR1 SGHVS and CDR2 FQNEAQ. V was trimmed by 1 base and J by 3 bases, leaving 13 bases between them. In DNA form, the CDR3 reads TGTGCCAGCAGCTTAGTTCGTTCGACAGACAATCAGCCCCAGCATTTT. Protein sequence: CASSLVRSTDNQPQHF.

The chain combines TRBV7-8 with TRBJ1-4; TRBD1 is a possible D gene (6 bases). CDR3 length equals 14 residues. The V gene lost 5 bases and the J gene lost 5 bases, with 12 bases spanning the gap. Per the germline V gene, CDR1 is SGHVS and CDR2 is FQNEAQ. As DNA, the CDR3 is TGTGCCAGCAGCCTCGGGACACTGAATGAAAAACTGTTTTTT. It encodes CASSLGTLNEKLFF. The entire variable domain, with the rest obtained from reference TRBV7-8 and TRBJ1-4, is as follows: GAGVSQSPRYKVAKRGQDVALRCDPISGHVSLFWYQQALGQGPEFLTYFQNEAQLDKSGLPSDRFFAERPEGSVSTLKIQRTQQEDSAVYLCASSLGTLNEKLFFGSGTQLSVL.

This sequence joins TRBV7-2 and TRBJ1-5; maybe TRBD1 (5 bases). Looked up from germline, CDR1 is SGHTA and CDR2 is FQGNSA. Deletions cut 0 bases from V and 0 bases from J, with 9 bases between. The CDR3 has 16 amino acids. DNA for the CDR3: TGTGCCAGCAGCTTAGCGCCCCAGGGTAGCAATCAGCCCCAGCATTTT. It translates to CASSLAPQGSNQPQHF.

The V call is TRBV5-6, the J call TRBJ2-3; D possibly corresponds to TRBD1 (6 bases). CDR1 is SGHDT and CDR2 is YYEEEE in the germline V gene. V dropped 5 bases and J dropped 6 bases, with 13 bases sitting between them. The CDR3 sequence is 13 residues long. Here the CDR3 DNA reads TGTGCCAGCAGTTCTAAGGGGGTGGATACGCAGTATTTT. It yields the protein CASSSKGVDTQYF.

The J gene is TRBJ2-3, the V gene TRBV19, with 7 bases aligning to TRBD2. V lost 3 bases and J lost 4; bases outside the gene matches: 1. Germline CDR1 is LNHDA and CDR2 is SQIVND (reference sequence). The CDR3 length is 13 residues. Written as DNA, the CDR3 is TGTGCCAGTAGTATCCGGGAGGCAGATACGCAGTATTTT. Translation gives CASSIREADTQYF.

The chain combines TRBV7-9 with TRBJ2-2; tentative D call: TRBD2 (5 bases). The V end lost 0 bases, the J end lost 3 bases, and 8 bases lay between the germline ends. This CDR3 has 15 amino acids. Germline V gives CDR1 SEHNR, CDR2 FQNEAQ (reference sequence). CDR3 loop: CASSLAEGHTGELFF. As DNA, the CDR3 is TGTGCCAGCAGCTTAGCTGAGGGTCACACCGGGGAGCTGTTTTTT.

Here the CDR3 reads CAIMEGTGSSYEQYF. In DNA form, the CDR3 reads TGTGCCATCATGGAGGGGACAGGGAGCTCCTACGAGCAGTACTTC. The chain is built from TRBV10-3 and TRBJ2-7, with 9 bases identical to TRBD1. Germline V gene sequence: CDR1 ENHRY, CDR2 SYGVKD. V was pared by 7 bases and J by 0 bases, with 7 bases of the junction left unmatched. There are 15 residues in the CDR3.

This chain uses TRBV19 with TRBJ2-7, with a possible D match to TRBD2 (5 bases). The V end was cut by 5 bases, the J end by 1 base, with 15 bases between. The CDR3 is made up of 15 amino acids. The V gene's germline CDR1 is LNHDA and CDR2 SQIVND (reference sequence). CDR3 sequence (DNA): TGTGCCAGTAGTTTACGCGGGCAGGAGTCCTACGAGCAGTACTTC. Amino acids: CASSLRGQESYEQYF.

The chain joins TRBV10-3 to TRBJ2-1; 7 nucleotides agree with TRBD2. This CDR3 spans 13 amino acids. Looked up from germline, CDR1 is ENHRY and CDR2 is SYGVKD. J lost 10 bases, V lost 0 bases, and 3 bases had no gene match. Here the CDR3 DNA reads TGTGCCATCAGTGAGTCACGGGAGGACGAGCAGTTCTTC. Translated: CAISESREDEQFF.

The chain links TRBV7-6 to TRBJ2-1, with TRBD1 as a possible D gene (5 bases). Germline CDR1 and CDR2: SGHVS and FNYEAQ. Trimming shortened V by 4 bases and J by 4 bases, and 8 bases separated the two germline ends. This CDR3 region has 13 residues. CDR3 in amino acids: CASSSPGYNEQFF. The CDR3 DNA follows: TGTGCCAGCAGCTCCCCAGGGTACAATGAGCAGTTCTTC.

The genes are TRBV6-1 and TRBJ2-7; 7 bases match TRBD1. Germline CDR1 and CDR2: MNHNS and SASEGT. V lost 7 bases and J lost 4; bases outside the gene matches: 13. The length of the CDR3 is 15 residues. The CDR3 DNA reads TGTGCCAGCACCTCGCGGTGGACAGGTGATTACGAGCAGTACTTC. Its protein product is CASTSRWTGDYEQYF.

The V call is TRBV6-7, the J call TRBJ1-2, with a weak D call TRBD1 (5 bases). TRBV6-7 belongs to the ORF category, with a function that is uncertain. V lost 0 bases to trimming and J lost 9 bases, with 17 bases between them. The CDR3 covers 15 residues. The CDR3 sequence: CASSYSKEPGWRYTF. The CDR3 DNA reads TGTGCCAGCAGTTACTCGAAAGAGCCAGGGTGGCGCTACACCTTC.

This clone was counted only a few times. The chain employs TRBV7-2 and TRBJ2-7; TRBD1 might be the D (6 bases). Germline V gene data show CDR1 as SGHTA and CDR2 as FQGNSA. Trimming cost V 4 bases and J 3 bases, with 16 bases left between them. The CDR3 covers 15 residues. CDR3 sequence: CASSSHNRDLYEQYF. The CDR3 DNA follows: TGTGCCAGCAGCTCACATAACAGGGACCTCTACGAGCAGTACTTC.

This clone was counted a few times. The V gene is TRBV14, the J gene TRBJ1-3; D remains ambiguous. Between the trimmed V and J ends, which lost 1 base and 0 bases, there was a span of 7 bases. The CDR3 has 15 amino acids. CDR1 and CDR2 (germline): SGHDN, FVKESK. The CDR3 bases are TGTGCCAGCAGCCAAGCTACCTACTCTGGAAACACCATATATTTT. This translates into CASSQATYSGNTIYF.

This clone was picked up a small number of times. V gene TRBV5-1 combines with J gene TRBJ1-5; 8 positions agree with TRBD1. V gave up 4 bases and J gave up 9 bases; unmatched junction bases: 9. The CDR3 is made up of 14 amino acids. The V gene's germline CDR1 is SGHRS and CDR2 YFSETQ. The CDR3 loop reads CASSPGQGGLPQHF. CDR3 bases: TGCGCCAGCAGCCCCGGACAGGGAGGCCTGCCCCAGCATTTT. Looking up the rest from reference TRBV5-1 and TRBJ1-5 gives the full variable domain: KAGVTQTPRYLIKTRGQQVTLSCSPISGHRSVSWYQQTPGQGLQFLFEYFSETQRNKGNFPGRFSGRQFSNSRSEMNVSTLELGDSALYLCASSPGQGGLPQHFGDGTRLSIL.

CDR3 bases: TGTGCCAGTAGTATGGGTTGGAGCGCTCTTGGCTACACCTTC. It encodes CASSMGWSALGYTF. The J gene is TRBJ1-2, the V gene TRBV19, with D hard to call. CDR3 length: 14 residues. The V and J ends lost 3 bases and 7 bases respectively, with 15 bases between them. Germline CDR1 and CDR2: LNHDA and SQIVND (reference sequence).

The rearrangement joins TRBV7-2 to TRBJ2-1, with D possibly being TRBD1 (8 bases). The V end was cut by 7 bases, the J end by 2 bases, with 15 bases between. CDR1 SGHTA and CDR2 FQGNSA come from the germline V gene. The CDR3 sequence is 15 residues long. CDR3 bases: TGTGCCAGCACCCAACAGGGGGGGACCTACAATGAGCAGTTCTTC. It specifies CASTQQGGTYNEQFF.

This clone was picked up a small number of times. The chain joins TRBV6-1 to TRBJ2-1; TRBD2 might be the D (5 bases). Germline V gene data show CDR1 as MNHNS and CDR2 as SASEGT. This CDR3 comprises 13 residues. V was cut by 8 bases and J by 10 bases, with 18 bases left in between. In DNA form, the CDR3 reads TGTGCCAGCCGGGATCCTTTAATAAGGGAGCAGTTCTTC. It encodes CASRDPLIREQFF.